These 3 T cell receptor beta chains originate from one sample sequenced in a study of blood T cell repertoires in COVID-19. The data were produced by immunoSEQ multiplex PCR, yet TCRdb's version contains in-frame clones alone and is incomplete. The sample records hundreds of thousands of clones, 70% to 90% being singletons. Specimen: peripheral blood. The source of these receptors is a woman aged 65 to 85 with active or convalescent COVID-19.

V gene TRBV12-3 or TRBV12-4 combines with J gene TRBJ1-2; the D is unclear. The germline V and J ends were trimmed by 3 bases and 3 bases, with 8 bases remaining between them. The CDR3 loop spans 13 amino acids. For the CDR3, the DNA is TGTGCCAGCAGTTTTGAGGGCCACTATGGCTACACCTTC. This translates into CASSFEGHYGYTF.

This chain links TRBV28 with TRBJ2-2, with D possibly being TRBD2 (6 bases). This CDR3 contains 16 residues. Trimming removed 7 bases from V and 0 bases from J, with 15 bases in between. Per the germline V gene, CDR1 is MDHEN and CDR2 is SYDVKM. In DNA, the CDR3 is TGTGCCAGCACGGAGGGGTCAGTCGCGAACACCGGGGAGCTGTTTTTT. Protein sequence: CASTEGSVANTGELFF.

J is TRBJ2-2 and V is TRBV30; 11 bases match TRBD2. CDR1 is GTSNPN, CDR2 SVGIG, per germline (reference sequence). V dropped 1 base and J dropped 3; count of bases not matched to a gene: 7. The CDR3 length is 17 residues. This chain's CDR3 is CAWSGSLAGAYTGELFF. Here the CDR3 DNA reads TGTGCCTGGAGTGGCTCACTAGCGGGGGCGTACACCGGGGAGCTGTTTTTT.